The 21 T cell receptor beta chains given below trace back to one sample, sequenced in a study of cytomegalovirus exposure and HLA in healthy donors. PCR primers comprised 60 Vbeta and 13 Jbeta primers. Assay used: immunoSEQ multiplex PCR; TCRdb lists only in-frame clones, some missing. The repertoire holds 150,000 to 200,000 clones, with roughly 80% as singletons. Specimen: PBMCs. The receptors derive from a man aged 50-60 years in good health and CMV-seropositive.

The chain uses TRBV7-2 and TRBJ1-2; the D gene is possibly TRBD1 (6 bases). The length of the CDR3 is 14 residues. Germline V gene data show CDR1 as SGHTA and CDR2 as FQGNSA. The V gene lost 4 bases and the J gene lost 7 bases, with 16 bases spanning the gap. In DNA, the CDR3 is TGTGCCAGCAGCTCGACACAGGGTGGGACTGGCTACACCTTC. Encoded protein: CASSSTQGGTGYTF.

V is TRBV5-4 and J is TRBJ1-2; D is ambiguous. CDR1 and CDR2 (germline): SGHNT, YYREEE (reference sequence). V lost 4 bases to trimming and J lost 6 bases, with 16 bases between them. The CDR3 sequence is 14 residues long. CDR3 DNA sequence: TGTGCCAGCAGCGTCCGGGATTCACCCCATGGCTACACCTTC. As protein: CASSVRDSPHGYTF. Together with reference TRBV5-4 and TRBJ1-2, the CDR3 gives the full variable domain: ETGVTQSPTHLIKTRGQQVTLRCSSQSGHNTVSWYQQALGQGPQFIFQYYREEENGRGNFPPRFSGLQFPNYSSELNVNALELDDSALYLCASSVRDSPHGYTFGSGTRLTVV.

This rearrangement joins TRBV2 to TRBJ2-5; 7 bases map to TRBD2. CDR1 and CDR2 (germline): SNHLY, FYNNEI. Unmatched junction bases numbered 9, after V lost 0 bases and J lost 2 bases. The CDR3 spans 17 residues. CDR3 DNA: TGTGCCAGCAGTGAAGCGCTTCTGTCTAGCGGACAAGAGACCCAGTACTTC. Amino acid sequence: CASSEALLSSGQETQYF.

The chain couples TRBV30 to TRBJ1-1; tentatively, D is TRBD1 (5 bases). CDR3 length: 13 amino acids. Looked up from germline, CDR1 is GTSNPN and CDR2 is SVGIG (reference sequence). V was trimmed by 3 bases and J by 5 bases, leaving 13 bases between them. The CDR3: CAWRGGVETEAFF. CDR3 nucleotide sequence: TGTGCCTGGAGGGGAGGGGTGGAGACTGAAGCTTTCTTT.

The rearrangement links TRBV30 to TRBJ2-4; D is ambiguous. The ends were cut back, 0 bases at V and 8 bases at J, with 8 bases in the middle. This CDR3 is built from 12 residues. Germline-derived CDR1 and CDR2 are GTSNPN and SVGIG (reference sequence). The chain's CDR3 is CAWSVGGDIQYF. CDR3 sequence (DNA): TGTGCCTGGAGTGTAGGTGGAGACATTCAGTACTTC.

V gene TRBV5-1 combines with J gene TRBJ2-1, with TRBD2 identical over 9 bases. This CDR3 comprises 19 residues. CDR1 is SGHRS and CDR2 is YFSETQ in the germline V gene. V was clipped by 2 bases and J by 0 bases; unmatched bases: 12. CDR3: CASSFPAGGLPRSYNEQFF. The CDR3 DNA is TGCGCCAGCAGCTTCCCAGCGGGGGGCCTCCCTCGCTCCTACAATGAGCAGTTCTTC.

The J gene is TRBJ2-3, the V gene TRBV7-3, with a possible D match to TRBD2 (6 bases). CDR3 length equals 15 residues. The ends were cut back, 5 bases at V and 5 bases at J, with 17 bases in the middle. In germline, CDR1 is SGHTA, CDR2 FQGTGA. The CDR3, as DNA: TGTGCCAGCAGCCCGTGGGGGGAGGCCATAGATACGCAGTATTTT. Amino acid sequence: CASSPWGEAIDTQYF.

V is TRBV19 and J is TRBJ1-1; weak D call: TRBD1 (5 bases). The germline V and J ends were trimmed by 6 bases and 3 bases, with 11 bases remaining between them. The CDR3 loop spans 13 amino acids. The germline CDR1 and CDR2 sequences are LNHDA and SQIVND (reference sequence). CDR3 amino acids: CASSEWGDTEAFF. As DNA, the CDR3 is TGTGCCAGTAGCGAGTGGGGCGACACTGAAGCTTTCTTT.

This chain links TRBV2 with TRBJ1-2; 11 nucleotides match TRBD1. V trimming: 5 bases; J trimming: 4 bases; junction bases outside the gene matches: 3. Per the germline V gene, CDR1 is SNHLY and CDR2 is FYNNEI. The CDR3 is 14 amino acids. CDR3 residues: CASSRDRGAYGYTF. CDR3 coding DNA: TGTGCCAGCAGTAGGGACAGGGGGGCCTATGGCTACACCTTC.

Concerning this clone itself: The same CDR3 also results from other DNA sequences found in this sample. This chain connects TRBV28 to TRBJ2-5; D might be TRBD2 (5 bases). This CDR3 is 11 amino acids long. Trimming removed 5 bases from V and 5 bases from J, with 6 bases in between. In germline, CDR1 is MDHEN, CDR2 SYDVKM. CDR3 residues: CASSLAETQYF. In nucleotides, the CDR3 is TGTGCCAGCAGTCTAGCTGAGACCCAGTACTTC. Full variable domain (rest looked up from reference TRBV28 and TRBJ2-5): DVKVTQSSRYLVKRTGEKVFLECVQDMDHENMFWYRQDPGLGLRLIYFSYDVKMKEKGDIPEGYSVSREKKERFSLILESASTNQTSMYLCASSLAETQYFGPGTRLLVL.

The chain recombines TRBV9 with TRBJ2-7; 7 bases agree with TRBD1. This CDR3 is 14 amino acids long. The J segment lost 2 bases and the V segment lost 0 bases, leaving 2 bases of the junction unmatched. The germline gives CDR1 SGDLS, CDR2 YYNGEE. CDR3 DNA: TGTGCCAGCAGCGTAGGGGACAGACCCTACGAGCAGTACTTC. This gives the protein CASSVGDRPYEQYF.

This sequence joins TRBV4-2 and TRBJ2-1; D perhaps matches TRBD2 (6 bases). Deletions cut 0 bases from V and 3 bases from J, with 15 bases between. The CDR3 spans 17 residues. Germline lookup yields CDR1 LGHNA and CDR2 YNFKEQ. The CDR3 DNA follows: TGTGCCAGCAGCCAAGATTTGTGGAGGGTTGGCTACAATGAGCAGTTCTTC. Residues: CASSQDLWRVGYNEQFF.

The chain has TRBV6-5 and TRBJ1-1, with D uncertain. V was cut by 0 bases and J by 4 bases, with 9 bases left in between. The germline CDR1 and CDR2 sequences are MNHEY and SVGAGI. The CDR3 contains 14 residues. The CDR3 loop is CASSYSYGGTEAFF. The CDR3 DNA reads TGTGCCAGCAGTTACTCGTATGGAGGCACTGAAGCTTTCTTT.

The gene calls are TRBV7-9 and TRBJ1-4; tentatively, D is TRBD1 (5 bases). CDR1 and CDR2 (germline): SEHNR, FQNEAQ (reference sequence). This CDR3 has 13 residues. V lost 2 bases and J 5 bases, leaving 6 bases between the germline ends. CDR3 protein: CASSLRQNEKLFF. In DNA, the CDR3 is TGTGCCAGCAGCTTAAGACAGAATGAAAAACTGTTTTTT.

This chain connects TRBV7-2 to TRBJ2-5, with D unresolved. Trimming stripped 5 bases from V and 0 bases from J, with 4 bases between. CDR3 length: 12 amino acids. Per the germline V gene, CDR1 is SGHTA and CDR2 is FQGNSA. In nucleotides, the CDR3 is TGTGCCAGCAGCATAAACCAAGAGACCCAGTACTTC. This codes for CASSINQETQYF.

The chain couples TRBV14 to TRBJ2-7; D uncertain. CDR1 is SGHDN and CDR2 is FVKESK in the germline V gene. V dropped 1 base and J dropped 3 bases, with 10 bases sitting between them. The CDR3 covers 14 residues. The CDR3 sequence is CASSQGLRNYEQYF. The CDR3 region has the DNA TGTGCCAGCAGCCAAGGTCTGCGGAACTACGAGCAGTACTTC.

The V gene is TRBV5-4, the J gene TRBJ1-2; D is uncertain. The CDR3 has 15 residues. V was clipped by 0 bases and J by 0 bases, with 9 bases between them. Germline V CDR1 and CDR2: SGHNT, YYREEE (reference sequence). Written as DNA, the CDR3 is TGTGCCAGCAGCTTGGCGGGGTACGCTAACTATGGCTACACCTTC. Residues: CASSLAGYANYGYTF.

The V and J genes are TRBV7-8 and TRBJ2-5; TRBD1 might be the D (5 bases). Germline loops: CDR1 SGHVS, CDR2 FQNEAQ. Trimming pared 4 bases from V and 2 bases from J, leaving 14 bases between. This CDR3 contains 15 residues. CDR3: CASSSDTLLQETQYF. The CDR3, as DNA: TGTGCCAGCAGCTCGGACACCTTACTACAAGAGACCCAGTACTTC.

The chain employs TRBV6-6 and TRBJ1-5; possible D gene TRBD1, 6 bases. Per germline, CDR1 MNHNY and CDR2 SVGAGI (reference sequence). The ends were cut back, 7 bases at V and 3 bases at J, with 10 bases in the middle. CDR3 length equals 13 residues. CDR3 in amino acids: CASKTGFNQPQHF. The CDR3 nucleotides are TGTGCCAGCAAGACAGGTTTCAATCAGCCCCAGCATTTT.

This clone was detected only a few times. The CDR3 sequence is CASSLLRYNEQFF. CDR3 in DNA: TGTGCCAGCAGTTTACTCAGGTACAATGAGCAGTTCTTC. J is TRBJ2-1 and V is TRBV27; no clear D. V lost 2 bases and J lost 4, with 6 bases in between. The CDR3 covers 13 residues. Germline CDR1 is MNHEY and CDR2 is SMNVEV (reference sequence).

The chain has TRBV2 and TRBJ1-2; perhaps TRBD1 as D (6 bases). Trimming shortened V by 6 bases and J by 3 bases, and 14 bases separated the two germline ends. This CDR3 region has 14 residues. The germline V gene has CDR1 SNHLY and CDR2 FYNNEI. In nucleotides, the CDR3 is TGTGCCAGCAGCGTTACAACAGGGCACTATGGCTACACCTTC. The encoded protein is CASSVTTGHYGYTF.